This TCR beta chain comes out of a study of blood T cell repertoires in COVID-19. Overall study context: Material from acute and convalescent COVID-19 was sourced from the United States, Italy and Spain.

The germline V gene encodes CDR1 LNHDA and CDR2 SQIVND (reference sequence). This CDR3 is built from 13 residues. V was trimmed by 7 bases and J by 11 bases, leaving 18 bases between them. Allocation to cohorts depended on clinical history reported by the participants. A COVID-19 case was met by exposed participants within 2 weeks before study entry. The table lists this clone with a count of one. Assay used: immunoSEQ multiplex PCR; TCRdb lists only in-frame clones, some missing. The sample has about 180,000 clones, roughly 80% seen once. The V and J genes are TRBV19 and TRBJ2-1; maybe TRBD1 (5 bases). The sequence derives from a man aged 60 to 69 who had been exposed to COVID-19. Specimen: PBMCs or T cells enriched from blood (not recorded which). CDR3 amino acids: CASIDRRGSQQFF. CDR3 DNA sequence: TGTGCCAGTATCGACCGAAGGGGTTCGCAGCAGTTCTTC.